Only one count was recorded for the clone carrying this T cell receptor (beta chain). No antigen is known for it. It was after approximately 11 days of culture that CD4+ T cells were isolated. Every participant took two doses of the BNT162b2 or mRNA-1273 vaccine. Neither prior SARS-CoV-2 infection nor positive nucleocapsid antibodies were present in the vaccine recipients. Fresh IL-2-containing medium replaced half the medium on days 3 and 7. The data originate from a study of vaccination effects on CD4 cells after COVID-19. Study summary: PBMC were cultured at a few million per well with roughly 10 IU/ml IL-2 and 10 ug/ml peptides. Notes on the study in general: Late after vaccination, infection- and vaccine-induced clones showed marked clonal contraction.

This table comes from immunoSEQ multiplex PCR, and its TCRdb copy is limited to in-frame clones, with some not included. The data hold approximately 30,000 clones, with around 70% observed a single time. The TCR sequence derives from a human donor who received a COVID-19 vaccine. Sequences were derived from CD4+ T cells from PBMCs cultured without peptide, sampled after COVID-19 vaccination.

CDR3 region: CASSPYRGLGFGQPQHF. CDR3 DNA sequence: TGTGCCAGCAGCCCTTACCGGGGGTTGGGGTTTGGTCAGCCCCAGCATTTT. The gene calls are TRBV28 and TRBJ1-5; D is perhaps TRBD1 (5 bases). CDR3 length equals 17 residues. Trimming cost V 6 bases and J 6 bases, with 24 bases left between them. CDR1 is MDHEN, CDR2 SYDVKM, per germline.